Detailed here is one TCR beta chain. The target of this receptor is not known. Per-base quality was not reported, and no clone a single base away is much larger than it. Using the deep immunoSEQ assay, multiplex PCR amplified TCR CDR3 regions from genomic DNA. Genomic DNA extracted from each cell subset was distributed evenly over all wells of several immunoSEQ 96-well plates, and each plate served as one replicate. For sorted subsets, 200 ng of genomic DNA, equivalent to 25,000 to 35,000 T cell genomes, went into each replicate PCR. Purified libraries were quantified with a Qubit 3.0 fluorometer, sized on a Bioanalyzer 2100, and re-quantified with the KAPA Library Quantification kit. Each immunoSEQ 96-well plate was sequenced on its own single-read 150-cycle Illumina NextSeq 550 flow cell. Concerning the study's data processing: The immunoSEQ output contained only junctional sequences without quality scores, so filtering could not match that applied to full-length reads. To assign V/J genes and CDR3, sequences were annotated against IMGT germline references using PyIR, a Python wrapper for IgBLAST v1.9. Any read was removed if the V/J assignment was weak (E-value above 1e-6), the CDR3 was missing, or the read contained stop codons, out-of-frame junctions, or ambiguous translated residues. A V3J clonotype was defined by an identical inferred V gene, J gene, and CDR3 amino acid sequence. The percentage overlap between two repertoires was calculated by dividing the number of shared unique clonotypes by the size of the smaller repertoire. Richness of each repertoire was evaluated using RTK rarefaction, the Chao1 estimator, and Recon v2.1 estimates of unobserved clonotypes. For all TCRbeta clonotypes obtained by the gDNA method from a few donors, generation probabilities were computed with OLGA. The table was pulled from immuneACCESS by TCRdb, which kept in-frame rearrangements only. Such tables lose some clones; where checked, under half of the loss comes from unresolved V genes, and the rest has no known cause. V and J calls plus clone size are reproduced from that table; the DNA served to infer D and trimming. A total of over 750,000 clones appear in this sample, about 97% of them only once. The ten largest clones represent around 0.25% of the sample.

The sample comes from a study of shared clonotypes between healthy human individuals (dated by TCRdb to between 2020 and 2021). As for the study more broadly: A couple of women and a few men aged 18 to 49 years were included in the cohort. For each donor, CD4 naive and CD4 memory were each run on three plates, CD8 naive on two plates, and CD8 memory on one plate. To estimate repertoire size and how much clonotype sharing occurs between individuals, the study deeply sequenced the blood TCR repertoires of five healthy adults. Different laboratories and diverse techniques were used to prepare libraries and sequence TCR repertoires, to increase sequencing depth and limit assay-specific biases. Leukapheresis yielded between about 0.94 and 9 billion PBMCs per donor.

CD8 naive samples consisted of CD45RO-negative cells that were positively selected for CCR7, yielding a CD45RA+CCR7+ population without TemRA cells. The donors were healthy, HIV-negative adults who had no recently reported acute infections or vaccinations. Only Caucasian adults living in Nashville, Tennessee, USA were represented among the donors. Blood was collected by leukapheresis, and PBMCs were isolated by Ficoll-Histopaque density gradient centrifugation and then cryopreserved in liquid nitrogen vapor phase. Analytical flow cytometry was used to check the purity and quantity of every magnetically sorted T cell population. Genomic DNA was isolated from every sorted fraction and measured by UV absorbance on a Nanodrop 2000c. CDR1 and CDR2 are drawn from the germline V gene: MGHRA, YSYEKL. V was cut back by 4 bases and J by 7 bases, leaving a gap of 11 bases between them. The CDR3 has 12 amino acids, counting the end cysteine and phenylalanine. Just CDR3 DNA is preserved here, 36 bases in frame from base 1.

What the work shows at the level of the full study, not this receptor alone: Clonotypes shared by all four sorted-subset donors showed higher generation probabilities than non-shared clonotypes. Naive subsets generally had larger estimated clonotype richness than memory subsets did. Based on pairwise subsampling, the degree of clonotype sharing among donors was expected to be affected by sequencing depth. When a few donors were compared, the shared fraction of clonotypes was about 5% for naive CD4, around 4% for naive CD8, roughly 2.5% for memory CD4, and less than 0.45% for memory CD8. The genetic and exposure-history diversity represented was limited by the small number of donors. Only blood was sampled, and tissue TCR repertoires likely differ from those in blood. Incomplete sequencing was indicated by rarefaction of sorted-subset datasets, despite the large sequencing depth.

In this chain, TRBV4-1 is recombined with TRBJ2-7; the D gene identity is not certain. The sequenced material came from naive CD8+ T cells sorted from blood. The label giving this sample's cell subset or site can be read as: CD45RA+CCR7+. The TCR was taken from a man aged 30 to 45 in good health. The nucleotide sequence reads TGCGCCAGCAGCCTAGAGGACGGAGAGCAGTACTTC. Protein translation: CASSLEDGEQYF.